Listed below are T cell receptor beta chains from one sample, sequenced in a study of T cells in tuberculosis. Libraries were prepared by immunoSEQ multiplex PCR; TCRdb keeps only in-frame clonotypes and omits some of them. In the table there are 20,000 to 25,000 clones, around 95% of which are singletons. The sequencing input was PBMCs. The receptor source for this set is a donor between 10 and 29 years old with latent tuberculosis or without tuberculosis infection. Each CDR3 is given with its conserved first and last residue. The order of the fields is V gene, D gene, clone size, J gene, CDR3 DNA, CDR3 protein. D genes are given only for firm matches. Not every row has a clone size; where given, it reads once, few, many or a size class.

v_call: TRBV4-1; d_call: TRBD1; clone_size: .; j_call: TRBJ1-1; cdr3_nt: TGCGCCAGCAGACAGGGGGTGGGGAGGGTAGCTTTCTTT; cdr3_aa: CASRQGVGRVAFF
v_call: TRBV5-4; d_call: TRBD2; clone_size: once; j_call: TRBJ2-5; cdr3_nt: TGTGCCAGCAGCGTTGGACTAGCGGGGGGGAGAGAGACCCAGTACTTC; cdr3_aa: CASSVGLAGGRETQYF
v_call: TRBV29-1; d_call: .; clone_size: .; j_call: TRBJ2-5; cdr3_nt: TGCAGCGTAGGACGGACAATTCAAGAGACCCAGTACTTC; cdr3_aa: CSVGRTIQETQYF
v_call: TRBV9; d_call: TRBD2; clone_size: .; j_call: TRBJ2-1; cdr3_nt: TGTGCCAGCAGCCGCCTTACGGGGGGGCCCAATGAGCAGTTCTTC; cdr3_aa: CASSRLTGGPNEQFF
v_call: TRBV9; d_call: TRBD1; clone_size: .; j_call: TRBJ2-3; cdr3_nt: TGTGCCAGCAGCCCCCGATGGACAGGGCCCGGAGATACGCAGTATTTT; cdr3_aa: CASSPRWTGPGDTQYF
v_call: TRBV9; d_call: .; clone_size: .; j_call: TRBJ2-2; cdr3_nt: TGTGCCAGCAGCGTAGCTGCAGGGACTTACAGAAATATCGGGGAGCTGTTTTTT; cdr3_aa: CASSVAAGTYRNIGELFF
v_call: TRBV2; d_call: .; clone_size: .; j_call: TRBJ2-7; cdr3_nt: TGTGCCAGCAGTGATCAGACAGAACGAATCTCCTACGAGCAGTACTTC; cdr3_aa: CASSDQTERISYEQYF
v_call: TRBV5-1; d_call: .; clone_size: .; j_call: TRBJ2-6; cdr3_nt: TGCGCCAGCAGCTTGGCCGCTGGGGCCAACGTCCTGACTTTC; cdr3_aa: CASSLAAGANVLTF
v_call: TRBV4-2; d_call: TRBD2; clone_size: once; j_call: TRBJ2-5; cdr3_nt: TGTGCCAGCAGCCGCCTGGGGGGGGAGCAAGAGACCCAGTACTTC; cdr3_aa: CASSRLGGEQETQYF
v_call: TRBV7-6; d_call: TRBD1; clone_size: once; j_call: TRBJ1-4; cdr3_nt: TGTGCCAGCAGCCTTGGGACAGGTGGAGAAAAACTGTTTTTT; cdr3_aa: CASSLGTGGEKLFF
v_call: TRBV10-3; d_call: .; clone_size: .; j_call: TRBJ2-6; cdr3_nt: TGTGCCATCAGTGACCCGTCGCGGACTGTTTCTGGGGCCAACGTCCTGACTTTC; cdr3_aa: CAISDPSRTVSGANVLTF
v_call: TRBV10-2; d_call: .; clone_size: .; j_call: TRBJ1-5; cdr3_nt: TGCGCCAGCAGTGAGTCAGGACCGACAGCCTATAGCAATCAGCCCCAGCATTTT; cdr3_aa: CASSESGPTAYSNQPQHF
v_call: TRBV30; d_call: TRBD1; clone_size: .; j_call: TRBJ2-5; cdr3_nt: TGTGCCTGGAGCCCCGGGACAGGGGGCTGGGGAAGGGAGACCCAGTACTTC; cdr3_aa: CAWSPGTGGWGRETQYF
v_call: TRBV27; d_call: TRBD1; clone_size: once; j_call: TRBJ2-3; cdr3_nt: TGTGCCAGCAGTCAGGGGACAGGCACAGATACGCAGTATTTT; cdr3_aa: CASSQGTGTDTQYF
v_call: TRBV25-1; d_call: TRBD1; clone_size: .; j_call: TRBJ1-4; cdr3_nt: TGTGCCAGCAGTGAGTTTACCGGGACAGGGGAGGGAAAACTGTTTTTT; cdr3_aa: CASSEFTGTGEGKLFF
v_call: TRBV25-1; d_call: TRBD1; clone_size: .; j_call: TRBJ2-3; cdr3_nt: TGTGCCAGCAGTGGGCCCCGTGGCAGGGGGAGCACAGATACGCAGTATTTT; cdr3_aa: CASSGPRGRGSTDTQYF
v_call: TRBV7-2; d_call: .; clone_size: .; j_call: TRBJ1-1; cdr3_nt: TGTGCCAGCAGCGTACGGGGGGGAAACACTGAAGCTTTCTTT; cdr3_aa: CASSVRGGNTEAFF
v_call: TRBV5-1; d_call: TRBD1; clone_size: .; j_call: TRBJ1-4; cdr3_nt: TGCGCCAGCAGCAGGGTCGGGACAGGCGGAGGTGAAAAACTGTTTTTT; cdr3_aa: CASSRVGTGGGEKLFF
v_call: TRBV19; d_call: .; clone_size: .; j_call: TRBJ1-2; cdr3_nt: TGTGCCAGTAGTCTAACTAGTAGCTACACCTTC; cdr3_aa: CASSLTSSYTF
v_call: TRBV30; d_call: TRBD1; clone_size: .; j_call: TRBJ2-7; cdr3_nt: TGTGCCTGGGGGACAGCCTACGAGCAGTACTTC; cdr3_aa: CAWGTAYEQYF
v_call: TRBV4-1; d_call: .; clone_size: once; j_call: TRBJ2-1; cdr3_nt: TGCGCCAGCAGCCCACGACTCGGTATCCCGGAGCAGTTCTTC; cdr3_aa: CASSPRLGIPEQFF
v_call: TRBV11-3; d_call: TRBD1; clone_size: .; j_call: TRBJ2-1; cdr3_nt: TGTGCCAGCAGCTCCGGGACAGGGAATAACAATGAGCAGTTCTTC; cdr3_aa: CASSSGTGNNNEQFF
v_call: TRBV7-6; d_call: .; clone_size: .; j_call: TRBJ2-2; cdr3_nt: TGTGCCAGCAGCCGACCTGCGGGGGCGGCCGGGGAGCTGTTTTTT; cdr3_aa: CASSRPAGAAGELFF
v_call: TRBV28; d_call: .; clone_size: .; j_call: TRBJ1-2; cdr3_nt: TGTGCCAGCACCCCTTTAGACAGACTTAACTATGGCTACACCTTC; cdr3_aa: CASTPLDRLNYGYTF
v_call: TRBV6-1; d_call: .; clone_size: .; j_call: TRBJ1-1; cdr3_nt: TGTGCCAGCAGTGTCAATTTGAACACTGAAGCTTTCTTT; cdr3_aa: CASSVNLNTEAFF
v_call: TRBV4-1; d_call: TRBD1; clone_size: .; j_call: TRBJ1-6; cdr3_nt: TGCGCCAGCAGCCAAGATAGGGCCGGACAGGGCTATAATTCACCCCTCCACTTT; cdr3_aa: CASSQDRAGQGYNSPLHF
v_call: TRBV11-2; d_call: .; clone_size: .; j_call: TRBJ2-5; cdr3_nt: TGTGCCAGCAGCCCCAGAGGTGTTGAGACCCAGTACTTC; cdr3_aa: CASSPRGVETQYF